This TCR beta chain was sequenced for a study of T cells in Graves' hyperthyroidism and ophthalmopathy. In germline, CDR1 is SGHTA, CDR2 FQGTGA. V lost 4 bases and J lost 0; bases outside the gene matches: 2. The length of the CDR3 is 14 residues. This clonotype was seen many times. Researchers took RNA transcripts and amplified the TCR beta CDR3 regions from them. HTBI primers were employed in a first-round RT-PCR of the TCR CDR3. One entry per CDR3 protein results from TCRdb running MiXCR on the multiplex PCR reads. The sample includes 300,000 to 450,000 distinct CDR3 sequences, roughly 18% of them seen just once.

This clonotype was sampled from a middle-aged woman with Graves' ophthalmopathy. The V call is TRBV7-3, the J call TRBJ1-1, with 7 bases that match TRBD1. The sequenced material came from blood. The CDR3 DNA follows: TGTGCCAGCAGCTCGGGACAGATGAACACTGAAGCTTTCTTT. This codes for CASSSGQMNTEAFF. Using reference TRBV7-3 and TRBJ1-1 for the parts outside the CDR3, the full variable domain is GAGVSQTPSNKVTEKGKYVELRCDPISGHTALYWYRQSLGQGPEFLIYFQGTGAADDSGLPNDRFFAVRPEGSVSTLKIQRTERGDSAVYLCASSSGQMNTEAFFGQGTRLTVV.